A selection of T cell receptor beta chains follows, all from one sample in a study of vaccination and CD4 T cells after COVID-19. Antigen specificity for these receptors is unknown. TCRdb re-derived calls from the PCR reads in MiXCR, one entry per CDR3 protein. The table has about 10,000 distinct CDR3 sequences, roughly 23% seen once; the top ten hold under 30%. The sequences come from CD4+ T cells from blood, cultured in vitro, collected before SARS-CoV-2 vaccination. These receptors were collected from a human donor who received a COVID-19 vaccine. The CDR3 runs from the conserved cysteine through the conserved F or W. The D gene is left open where the match is weak. A row's size may be missing; if present it is once, few, many or a size class.

cdr3_nt,cdr3_aa,d_call,j_call,v_call,clone_size
TGTGCCACCAGTGGAAGCAGTTTGAATCAGCCCCAGCATTTT,CATSGSSLNQPQHF,.,TRBJ1-5,TRBV24-1,medium-sized
TGTGCCAGCAGCGTAGGAGGCAGGCTAAGCTCTGGAAACACCATATATTTT,CASSVGGRLSSGNTIYF,.,TRBJ1-3,TRBV9,.
TGTGCCATCAGTGACCCGGACAAGCAAGAGACCCAGTACTTC,CAISDPDKQETQYF,.,TRBJ2-5,TRBV10-3,.
TGTGCCAGCAGCGCAGGGACGAGGAGCTACAATGAGCAGTTCTTC,CASSAGTRSYNEQFF,.,TRBJ2-1,TRBV9,.
TGTGCCAGCAGTGTTTCCGCCGGAACCTATGGCTACACCTTC,CASSVSAGTYGYTF,.,TRBJ1-2,TRBV2,.
TGTGCCAGCAGTCTCTCAGGGCTCTACAATGAGCAGTTCTTC,CASSLSGLYNEQFF,.,TRBJ2-1,TRBV27,.
TGTGCCTGGAATCGGGACGCCCAAGCTTTCTTT,CAWNRDAQAFF,.,TRBJ1-1,TRBV30,.
TGTGCCAGCAGTCAGGGTTCTAGCGGGGGGTCCACGGGTACGCAGTATTTT,CASSQGSSGGSTGTQYF,TRBD2,TRBJ2-3,TRBV6-1,few
TGTGCCAGCGAGTCCCAAGCGGGGGCAGGCCCTTATAATTCACCCCTCCACTTT,CASESQAGAGPYNSPLHF,.,TRBJ1-6,TRBV6-1,medium-sized
TGTGCCAGCAGTATACAACCCAATCAGCCCCAGCATTTT,CASSIQPNQPQHF,.,TRBJ1-5,TRBV6-1,medium-sized
TGCAGTGCCACGACAGGGCCGGACACCGGGGAGCTGTTTTTT,CSATTGPDTGELFF,TRBD1,TRBJ2-2,TRBV20-1,.
TGTGCCAGCACGTCCAGGGCTAATCGAGATCAGCCCCAGCATTTT,CASTSRANRDQPQHF,.,TRBJ1-5,TRBV19,.
TGTGCCAGCAGCGGTGTCCGGGACGGCCCATATGGCTACACCTTC,CASSGVRDGPYGYTF,.,TRBJ1-2,TRBV11-2,.
TGTGCCTGGAGTCTCCCGGGACAGATCAATCAGCCCCAGCATTTT,CAWSLPGQINQPQHF,TRBD1,TRBJ1-5,TRBV30,.
TGTGCCAGCAGCTTGGCTCAGGGAAGCAATCAGCCCCAGCATTTT,CASSLAQGSNQPQHF,.,TRBJ1-5,TRBV5-6,.
TGCAGTGCTAGAGATAGGCGGACAGAGAACACTGAAGCTTTCTTT,CSARDRRTENTEAFF,.,TRBJ1-1,TRBV20-1,medium-sized
TGTGCCAGCAGCCTGCGGGAGGGGGCGAACACAGATACGCAGTATTTT,CASSLREGANTDTQYF,TRBD2,TRBJ2-3,TRBV11-2,.
TGTGCCAGCAGTTACCAGGACAGGAGGGTCAATTCACCCCTCCACTTT,CASSYQDRRVNSPLHF,TRBD1,TRBJ1-6,TRBV6-5,few
TGCAGTGCTAGGGAGGGGCTACCGGGGGACTTT,CSAREGLPGDF,.,TRBJ1-1,TRBV20-1,.
TGTGCCAGCGGTGCGGACGGAGAGACCCAGTACTTC,CASGADGETQYF,.,TRBJ2-5,TRBV25-1,.
TGTGCCAGCACGAGACAGGGTCATAATTCACCCCTCCACTTT,CASTRQGHNSPLHF,TRBD1,TRBJ1-6,TRBV6-1,.
TGCAGTGCCCCACCCACTACAGGGGACAATGAGCAGTTCTTC,CSAPPTTGDNEQFF,TRBD1,TRBJ2-1,TRBV20-1,few
TGTGCCACCAGCAGAGATCGGGCAGCTAACTATGGCTACACCTTC,CATSRDRAANYGYTF,.,TRBJ1-2,TRBV15,medium-sized
TGTGCCAGCAGCAAACCAAACGAGAGACAGTATGCTGATGAAAAACTGTTTTTT,CASSKPNERQYADEKLFF,.,TRBJ1-4,TRBV21-1,few
TGTGCCTGGAGTCCCACCCAGTTCTATGGCTACACCTTC,CAWSPTQFYGYTF,.,TRBJ1-2,TRBV30,few
TGTGCTAGTGGTCCCCGACAGGCTCCCGGGGAGCTGTTTTTT,CASGPRQAPGELFF,.,TRBJ2-2,TRBV12-5,few
TGTGCCAGCAGTCGACTAGCGGGAGTCTACAATGAGCAGTTCTTC,CASSRLAGVYNEQFF,TRBD2,TRBJ2-1,TRBV6-1,.
TGTGCCAGCACCTTCAGATACGAGCAGTACTTC,CASTFRYEQYF,.,TRBJ2-7,TRBV28,few
TGTGCCTGGAGTGGGAGACAGGGGCGTGAAAAACTGTTTTTT,CAWSGRQGREKLFF,TRBD1,TRBJ1-4,TRBV30,.
TGTGCCAGCAGCCAAACAGGTTACAATGAGCAGTTCTTC,CASSQTGYNEQFF,.,TRBJ2-1,TRBV4-2,.
TGTGCCACCCGAAATAAAAGGTCCGGGGAGCTGTTTTTT,CATRNKRSGELFF,.,TRBJ2-2,TRBV19,.
TGTGCCAGCAGCTTAGTTTACAGGAACACTGAAGCTTTCTTT,CASSLVYRNTEAFF,.,TRBJ1-1,TRBV7-2,few
TGTGCCAGCAGTGAAATGTTGACAGGGTCTGAGCAGTTCTTC,CASSEMLTGSEQFF,TRBD1,TRBJ2-1,TRBV25-1,.
TGTGCCAGCAGCCCTATCTCGCGGGGGAGGGGGCAGTATTTT,CASSPISRGRGQYF,TRBD2,TRBJ2-3,TRBV11-2,.
TGTGCCAGCAGCCCAGCGGGGGGGTATTCAGGGGAGACCCAGTACTTC,CASSPAGGYSGETQYF,TRBD2,TRBJ2-5,TRBV5-4,few
TGTGCCAGCAGCAAAGACGGGACTAGCGGGGGGTGCACAGATACGCAGTATTTT,CASSKDGTSGGCTDTQYF,.,TRBJ2-3,TRBV21-1,.
TGCGCCAGCAGCACGATGACAGAGAACACTGAAGCTTTCTTT,CASSTMTENTEAFF,.,TRBJ1-1,TRBV5-1,.
TGTGCCACCAGTGATTCCCCAGGGTTGTATGGCTACACCTTC,CATSDSPGLYGYTF,.,TRBJ1-2,TRBV24-1,.
TGTGCCACCAATCCAAGCTCCTACGAGCAGTACTTC,CATNPSSYEQYF,.,TRBJ2-7,TRBV24-1,.
TGTGCCACCAGTGATAGGTCAGGGGTCCACTACGAGCAGTACTTC,CATSDRSGVHYEQYF,.,TRBJ2-7,TRBV24-1,.
TGCGCCAGCAGCTTGGTGTGGGAGAACACTGAAGCTTTCTTT,CASSLVWENTEAFF,.,TRBJ1-1,TRBV5-1,.
TGTGCCAGTACAAGACAGCTCGTGGATGAAAAACTGTTTTTT,CASTRQLVDEKLFF,.,TRBJ1-4,TRBV19,few
TGCAGTGCTAGTTGGGGCAGGGGTTTGGAGCAGTACTTC,CSASWGRGLEQYF,.,TRBJ2-7,TRBV20-1,few
TGCAGTGCTAGAGATTGGGCTAGCTTGGGTGAGCAGTTCTTC,CSARDWASLGEQFF,.,TRBJ2-1,TRBV20-1,few
TGTGCCACCAGCAGAGAAAGGACAGGGGACTATGGCTACACCTTC,CATSRERTGDYGYTF,TRBD1,TRBJ1-2,TRBV15,medium-sized
TGTGCCAGCAGCCGGACAGAGAGGGAGACCCAGTACTTC,CASSRTERETQYF,.,TRBJ2-5,TRBV7-9,.
TGTGCCAGCAGTCCCCTCGGGCCGGGGACCGGGGAGCTGTTTTTT,CASSPLGPGTGELFF,.,TRBJ2-2,TRBV6-1,.
TGTGCCAGCAGCCGCCAGGGAGGGACTAGCCATTCAACAGCCTACAATGAGCAGTTCTTC,CASSRQGGTSHSTAYNEQFF,TRBD2,TRBJ2-1,TRBV14,few
TGTGCTAGTGGTTTGGCCGCTCTCGGGGGCGCGTGGCAGCCCCAGCATTTT,CASGLAALGGAWQPQHF,.,TRBJ1-5,TRBV12-5,few
TGTGCCAGCAGTTACTCATGGGTCCAGGAGCAGTTCTTC,CASSYSWVQEQFF,.,TRBJ2-1,TRBV6-5,.
TGTGCTAGTGGTTTGGACCCCTTGTCAGATACGCAGTATTTT,CASGLDPLSDTQYF,.,TRBJ2-3,TRBV12-5,few
TGTGCCAGCAGCTTACGGGGGAACTATGGCTACACCTTC,CASSLRGNYGYTF,.,TRBJ1-2,TRBV7-2,medium-sized
TGTGCCAGTAGTCCAAGACTGGGGGCGCGTGAAGCTTTCTTT,CASSPRLGAREAFF,.,TRBJ1-1,TRBV19,.
TGTGCCAGCAGGGAGACAGGGGACCCGGGAAGGGGCTACACCTTC,CASRETGDPGRGYTF,TRBD1,TRBJ1-2,TRBV2,.
TGTGCCAGCAGCCGACAGGGGGCAAATGAGCAGTTCTTC,CASSRQGANEQFF,TRBD1,TRBJ2-1,TRBV7-9,.